This T cell receptor beta chain is drawn from a study of T cell responses to AZD1222 COVID-19 vaccine. Study outcomes and limitations: Samples come after the peak T cell response, not at day 14.

Assay: immunoSEQ multiplex PCR; the TCRdb copy retains only in-frame clones and omits some. Found here are roughly 150,000 clones, 75% to 95% of them singletons; the top ten hold about 1.7%. Trimming took off 7 bases at V and 7 bases at J, with 16 bases between the two ends. Germline CDR1 is SNHLY and CDR2 is FYNNEI. The CDR3 runs to 14 residues. In regard to this clone: The target antigen is unknown.

The receptor was isolated from an adult in good health. Material: peripheral blood, obtained on day 0 of AZD1222 vaccination. The V and J genes are TRBV2 and TRBJ1-4; D perhaps matches TRBD1 (5 bases). Written as DNA, the CDR3 is TGTGCCAGCACCGGGGGGGTAGGGTCTGAAAAACTGTTTTTT. This encodes CASTGGVGSEKLFF.